This T cell receptor (beta chain) appears in the sequencing data of a study of blood T cell repertoires in COVID-19. Turning to the study itself: Sites across the United States, Italy and Spain contributed samples from acute and convalescent COVID-19. In each case, the material was cDNA or gDNA derived from T cells, B-cell-depleted T cells, or PBMCs.

Authors' processing steps: The assay estimated nucleated cells by amplifying reference gene primers. Profiling relied on immunoSEQ multiplex PCR, and the TCRdb table lists in-frame clones only, not all of them. V, J and clone size reflect that table, while D and trimming were determined from the DNA. The table lists fewer than 500,000 clones, about four fifths of them singletons. The sequenced sample was peripheral blood. This clonotype was obtained from a human donor with acute or convalescent COVID-19. The donor label of this sample is uncertain.

The CDR3 DNA reads TGTGCCAGCAGCGACTTCCCGGGACTAGCGGGAGGAGAGCAGTTCTTC. Translating it yields CASSDFPGLAGGEQFF. V gene TRBV7-6 combines with J gene TRBJ2-1; the match to TRBD2 covers 15 bases. Trimming at V came to 5 bases and at J to 10 bases, leaving 9 bases not matched to a gene. This CDR3 spans 16 amino acids. The V gene's germline CDR1 is SGHVS and CDR2 FNYEAQ.